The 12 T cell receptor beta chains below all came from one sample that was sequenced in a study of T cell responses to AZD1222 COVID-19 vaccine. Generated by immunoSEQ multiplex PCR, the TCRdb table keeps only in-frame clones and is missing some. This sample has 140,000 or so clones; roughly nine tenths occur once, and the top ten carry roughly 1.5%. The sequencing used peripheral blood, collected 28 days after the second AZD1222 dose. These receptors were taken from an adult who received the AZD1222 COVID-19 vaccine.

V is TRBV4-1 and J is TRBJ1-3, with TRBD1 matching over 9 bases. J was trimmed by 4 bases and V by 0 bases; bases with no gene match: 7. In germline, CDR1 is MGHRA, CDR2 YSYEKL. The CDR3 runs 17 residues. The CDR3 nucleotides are TGCGCCAGCAGCCAAGAGGAAACAGGGGGCTTCGGAAACACCATATATTTT. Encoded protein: CASSQEETGGFGNTIYF.

The CDR3 DNA reads as TGTGCCAGCAGTGATGCCACAGGGGGAAGGGAGACCCAGTACTTC. Amino acids: CASSDATGGRETQYF. The chain carries TRBV2 and TRBJ2-5; 8 bases are shared with TRBD1. Unmatched junction bases numbered 8, after V lost 3 bases and J lost 5 bases. CDR3 length: 15 amino acids. Germline V gene lookup returns CDR1 SNHLY and CDR2 FYNNEI. Combining the CDR3 with reference TRBV2 and TRBJ2-5 gives the whole variable domain EPEVTQTPSHQVTQMGQEVILRCVPISNHLYFYWYRQILGQKVEFLVSFYNNEISEKSEIFDDQFSVERPDGSNFTLKIRSTKLEDSAMYFCASSDATGGRETQYFGPGTRLLVL.

The CDR3 protein is CASSPRDRRPYEQYF. Written as DNA, the CDR3 is TGTGCCAGCTCACCCCGGGACAGGCGACCCTACGAGCAGTACTTC. This sequence joins TRBV18 and TRBJ2-7; 8 bases fit TRBD1. The CDR3 sequence is 15 residues long. CDR1 and CDR2 from the germline V gene are KGHSH and LQKENI. V was clipped by 3 bases and J by 2 bases; unmatched bases: 6.

Here the CDR3 reads CASSLSSNQPQHF. CDR3 in DNA: TGTGCCAGCAGCTTAAGTAGTAATCAGCCCCAGCATTTT. The chain couples TRBV5-6 to TRBJ1-5; D call uncertain. With 2 bases removed from V and 4 bases from J, the gap between germline ends came to 7 bases. The V gene's germline CDR1 is SGHDT and CDR2 YYEEEE. The CDR3 totals 13 residues.

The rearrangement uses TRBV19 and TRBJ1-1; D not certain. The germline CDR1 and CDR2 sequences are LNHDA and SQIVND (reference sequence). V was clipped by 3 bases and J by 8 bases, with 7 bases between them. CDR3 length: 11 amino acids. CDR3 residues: CASSIRAEAFF. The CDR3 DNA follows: TGTGCCAGTAGTATTCGCGCAGAAGCTTTCTTT.

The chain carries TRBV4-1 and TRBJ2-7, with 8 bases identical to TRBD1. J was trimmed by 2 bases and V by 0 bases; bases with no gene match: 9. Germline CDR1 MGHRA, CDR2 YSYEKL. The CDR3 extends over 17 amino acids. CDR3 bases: TGCGCCAGCAGCCAAGAAATCGTAGCGACAGGGGCCTACGAGCAGTACTTC. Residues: CASSQEIVATGAYEQYF.

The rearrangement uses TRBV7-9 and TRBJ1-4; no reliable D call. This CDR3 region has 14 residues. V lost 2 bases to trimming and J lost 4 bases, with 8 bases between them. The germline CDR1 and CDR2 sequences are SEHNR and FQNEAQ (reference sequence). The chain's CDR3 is CASSLLTHNEKLFF. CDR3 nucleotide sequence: TGTGCCAGCAGCTTATTGACTCATAATGAAAAACTGTTTTTT.

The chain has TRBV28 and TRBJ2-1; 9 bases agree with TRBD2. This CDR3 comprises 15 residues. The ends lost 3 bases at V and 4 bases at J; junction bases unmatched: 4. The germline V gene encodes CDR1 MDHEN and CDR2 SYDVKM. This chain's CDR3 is CASSLTSGVYNEQFF. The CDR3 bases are TGTGCCAGCAGTTTGACTAGCGGAGTTTACAATGAGCAGTTCTTC.

The CDR3 coding sequence is TGTGCCTGGGGGCCACCGGGACAGGGTTACACTGAAGCTTTCTTT. Encoded protein: CAWGPPGQGYTEAFF. The chain has TRBV30 and TRBJ1-1; 9 nucleotides align to TRBD1. The CDR3 runs to 15 residues. Trimming at V came to 5 bases and at J to 3 bases, leaving 10 bases not matched to a gene. CDR1 is GTSNPN, CDR2 SVGIG, per germline (reference sequence). The full variable domain, rest sourced from reference TRBV30 and TRBJ1-1, is SQTIHQWPATLVQPVGSPLSLECTVEGTSNPNLYWYRQAAGRGLQLLFYSVGIGQISSEVPQNLSASRPQDRQFILSSKKLLLSDSGFYLCAWGPPGQGYTEAFFGQGTRLTVV.

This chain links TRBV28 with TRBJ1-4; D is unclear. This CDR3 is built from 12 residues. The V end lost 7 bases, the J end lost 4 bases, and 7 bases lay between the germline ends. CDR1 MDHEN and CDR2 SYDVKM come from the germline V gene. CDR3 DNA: TGTGCCAGCAACCAGTTTAATGAAAAACTGTTTTTT. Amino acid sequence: CASNQFNEKLFF.

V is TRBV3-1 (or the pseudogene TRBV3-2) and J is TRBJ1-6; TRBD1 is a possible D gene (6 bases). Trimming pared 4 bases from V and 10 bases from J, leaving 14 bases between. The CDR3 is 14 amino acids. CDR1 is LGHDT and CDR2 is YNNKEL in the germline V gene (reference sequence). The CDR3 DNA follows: TGTGCCAGCAGCCCCAGTGGGGGGCAGTCACCCCTCCACTTT. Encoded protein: CASSPSGGQSPLHF.

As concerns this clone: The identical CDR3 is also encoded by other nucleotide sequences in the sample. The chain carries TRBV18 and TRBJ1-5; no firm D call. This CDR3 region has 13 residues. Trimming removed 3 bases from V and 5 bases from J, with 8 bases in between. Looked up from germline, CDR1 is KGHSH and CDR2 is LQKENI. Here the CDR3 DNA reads TGTGCCAGCTCACCTGGAAGGGATCAGCCCCAGCATTTT. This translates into CASSPGRDQPQHF.